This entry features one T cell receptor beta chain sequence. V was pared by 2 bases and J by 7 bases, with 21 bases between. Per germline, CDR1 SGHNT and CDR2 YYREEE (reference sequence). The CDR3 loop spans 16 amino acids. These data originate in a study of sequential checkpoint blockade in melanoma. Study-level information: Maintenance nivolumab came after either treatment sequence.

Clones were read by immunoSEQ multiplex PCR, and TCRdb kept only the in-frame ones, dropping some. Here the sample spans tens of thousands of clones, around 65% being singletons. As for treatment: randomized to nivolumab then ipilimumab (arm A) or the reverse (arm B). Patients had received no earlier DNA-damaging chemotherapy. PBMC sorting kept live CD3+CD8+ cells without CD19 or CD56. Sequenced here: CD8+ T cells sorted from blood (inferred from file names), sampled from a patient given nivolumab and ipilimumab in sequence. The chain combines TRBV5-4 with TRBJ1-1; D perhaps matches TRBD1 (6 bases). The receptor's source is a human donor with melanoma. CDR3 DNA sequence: TGTGCCAGCAGCTTATCGCTGGCAGGGGAATACGGTGAAGCTTTCTTT. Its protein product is CASSLSLAGEYGEAFF.